A single sample gave rise to the 23 T cell receptor beta chains below, sequenced in a study of PD-1 blockade in classical Hodgkin lymphoma (dated by TCRdb to about 2020). Library method: the immunoSEQ multiplex PCR assay. TCRdb carries this immuneACCESS record with in-frame sequences only. Its versions omit some clonotypes, under half of them owing to an unresolved V gene in the studies checked, with the rest unexplained. Counted in this sample were around 40,000 clones; roughly 78% of them appeared once. Over 10% of the sample lies in the top ten. According to the study, the label for this sample's time point signals: cycle 1 day 1 (C1D1), immediately before nivolumab initiation. All trial patients had relapsed after autologous stem cell transplantation, with cohorts A, B and C differing in prior brentuximab vedotin exposure. Sequencing used peripheral blood mononuclear cells (PBMCs), obtained at baseline. These receptors all come from a human donor with classical Hodgkin lymphoma.

The chain links TRBV6-6 to TRBJ2-5; maybe TRBD1 (6 bases). Per the germline V gene, CDR1 is MNHNY and CDR2 is SVGAGI (reference sequence). Trimming pared 5 bases from V and 13 bases from J, leaving 14 bases between. This CDR3 is built from 11 residues. The CDR3 reads CASSQLGAWYF. The CDR3 DNA is TGTGCCAGCAGTCAGCTGGGGGCCTGGTACTTC.

The V call is TRBV6-1, the J call TRBJ2-5; D may be TRBD1 or TRBD2 (6 bases each). The germline gives CDR1 MNHNS, CDR2 SASEGT. The CDR3 is 14 amino acids. V shed 4 bases and J shed 3 bases, with 12 bases lying between them. Written as DNA, the CDR3 is TGTGCCAGCAGTGGGAGGGGGGTTGAAGAGACCCAGTACTTC. Amino acid sequence: CASSGRGVEETQYF.

CDR3 region: CAISPDREGNTIYF. The DNA of the CDR3 is TGTGCCATCAGCCCGGACAGGGAGGGAAACACCATATATTTT. The gene calls are TRBV10-3 and TRBJ1-3; 8 bases match TRBD1. CDR3 length equals 14 residues. Germline assignment: CDR1 ENHRY and CDR2 SYGVKD. The V gene end was trimmed by 6 bases and the J gene end by 4 bases; junction bases not matched to a gene: 5.

The chain is built from TRBV30 and TRBJ2-7, with a weak D call TRBD1 (5 bases). There are 14 residues in the CDR3. The germline CDR1 and CDR2 sequences are GTSNPN and SVGIG (reference sequence). V lost 5 bases and J 1 base, leaving 15 bases between the germline ends. The CDR3 DNA reads TGTGCCTGGGAAGACAGCCACCTTTCCTACGAGCAGTACTTC. Encoded protein: CAWEDSHLSYEQYF.

The gene calls are TRBV12-5 and TRBJ1-2, with 10 nucleotides matching TRBD1. Germline assignment: CDR1 LGHNT and CDR2 FRNRAP. The CDR3 consists of 15 residues. V lost 5 bases to trimming and J lost 7 bases; unmatched junction nucleotides: 10. The CDR3 spells CASGPPDRGLGGYTF. The CDR3 DNA is TGTGCTAGTGGTCCCCCCGACAGGGGGCTAGGTGGCTACACCTTC.

CDR3 nucleotides: TGTGCCAGCAGCAAAGGGGGTAGCGGGGCTATTTCCTCCTACAATGAGCAGTTCTTC. It codes for CASSKGGSGAISSYNEQFF. The V call is TRBV9, the J call TRBJ2-1; 8 bases map to TRBD2. The CDR3 contains 19 residues. Germline CDR1 is SGDLS and CDR2 is YYNGEE. V lost 4 bases to trimming and J lost 0 bases; unmatched junction nucleotides: 15.

The chain uses TRBV29-1 and TRBJ1-1, with D tentatively TRBD1 (6 bases). Trimming removed 7 bases from V and 3 bases from J, with 12 bases in between. Looked up from germline, CDR1 is SQVTM and CDR2 is ANQGSEA. CDR3 length: 12 amino acids. The CDR3 region is CSADNRDTEAFF. The CDR3 DNA follows: TGCAGCGCCGACAACAGGGACACTGAAGCTTTCTTT.

CDR3 DNA sequence: TGCGCCAGCAGCAGATTGACAGGGGACACTGAAGCTTTCTTT. This translates into CASSRLTGDTEAFF. The V call is TRBV5-1, the J call TRBJ1-1, with 8 bases matching TRBD1. The ends lost 4 bases at V and 3 bases at J; junction bases unmatched: 5. The CDR3 has 14 residues. Germline CDR1 is SGHRS and CDR2 is YFSETQ.

The chain combines TRBV7-2 with TRBJ2-3, with D possibly being TRBD1 or TRBD2 (5 bases each). Trimming stripped 4 bases from V and 3 bases from J, with 11 bases between. CDR3 size: 14 residues. Germline V gene lookup returns CDR1 SGHTA and CDR2 FQGNSA. The CDR3 sequence: CASSSSRVTDTQYF. CDR3 DNA: TGTGCCAGCAGCTCTAGCAGGGTGACAGATACGCAGTATTTT.

This clone has only one observation. The rearrangement joins TRBV7-6 to TRBJ2-5; 12 bases match TRBD2. The length of the CDR3 is 18 residues. Germline V gene sequence: CDR1 SGHVS, CDR2 FNYEAQ. Unmatched junction bases numbered 14, after V lost 5 bases and J lost 4 bases. The CDR3 DNA follows: TGTGCCAGCAGCCCTAGCGCCCTAGCGGGGGGGCCGGGAGAGACCCAGTACTTC. It is translated as CASSPSALAGGPGETQYF.

This clone is large. The chain couples TRBV19 to TRBJ1-6; 9 nucleotides match TRBD1. The CDR3 covers 15 residues. In germline, CDR1 is LNHDA, CDR2 SQIVND (reference sequence). J was trimmed by 7 bases and V by 6 bases; bases with no gene match: 7. The CDR3 bases are TGTGCCAGTAGGAGTTTACAGGGGGCAAATTCACCCCTCCACTTT. It translates to CASRSLQGANSPLHF. The full variable domain, completed using reference TRBV19 and TRBJ1-6, is DGGITQSPKYLFRKEGQNVTLSCEQNLNHDAMYWYRQDPGQGLRLIYYSQIVNDFQKGDIAEGYSVSREKKESFPLTVTSAQKNPTAFYLCASRSLQGANSPLHFGNGTRLTVT.

This chain links TRBV4-3 with TRBJ2-3, with 8 bases aligning to TRBD2. The CDR3 covers 19 residues. CDR1 LGHNA and CDR2 YSLEER come from the germline V gene. The V segment lost 1 base and the J segment 3 bases; nucleotides outside the gene matches: 15. CDR3 loop: CASSQALGMAGGGTDTQYF. In DNA form, the CDR3 reads TGCGCCAGCAGCCAAGCCTTAGGGATGGCGGGGGGAGGTACAGATACGCAGTATTTT.

V is TRBV7-2 and J is TRBJ1-6; D ambiguous. CDR1 and CDR2 from the germline V gene are SGHTA and FQGNSA. The CDR3 extends over 14 amino acids. Trimming left V 1 base short and J 4 bases short, with 5 bases between. CDR3 region: CASSLDGYNSPLHF. The CDR3 DNA follows: TGTGCCAGCAGCTTAGACGGATATAATTCACCCCTCCACTTT.

This sequence joins TRBV7-2 and TRBJ1-6, with TRBD1 identical over 10 bases. V lost 3 bases to trimming and J lost 5 bases; unmatched junction nucleotides: 4. The CDR3 is 16 residues long. Germline CDR1 and CDR2: SGHTA and FQGNSA. CDR3 nucleotides: TGTGCCAGCAGCTTTGGGACAGGGGTTGATAATTCACCCCTCCACTTT. This translates into CASSFGTGVDNSPLHF.

The V and J genes are TRBV9 and TRBJ1-1; D gene ambiguous. V was shortened by 4 bases and J by 0 bases, with 7 bases between the two germline ends. The CDR3 totals 13 residues. Germline CDR1 reads SGDLS; CDR2 reads YYNGEE. The CDR3 coding sequence is TGTGCCAGCAGCCTCGCAATGAACACTGAAGCTTTCTTT. It encodes CASSLAMNTEAFF.

Concerning this clone: Given the absence of the conserved phenylalanine or tryptophan at the CDR3 end, a read error is likely. The V call is TRBV7-6, the J call TRBJ2-7; D unclear. This CDR3 has 15 amino acids. V was pared by 1 base and J by 2 bases, with 12 bases between. Germline V gene data show CDR1 as SGHVS and CDR2 as FNYEAQ. CDR3 residues: CASSLGIGSAYEQYL. CDR3 in DNA: TGTGCCAGCAGCTTAGGAATAGGAAGTGCCTACGAGCAGTACCTC.

The rearrangement joins TRBV6-5 to TRBJ1-5; TRBD1 is a possible D gene (5 bases). Deletions cut 5 bases from V and 6 bases from J, with 17 bases between. Germline CDR1 and CDR2: MNHEY and SVGAGI. This CDR3 has 15 amino acids. CDR3: CASSGSGGDGQPQHF. The CDR3 DNA sequence: TGTGCCAGCAGTGGGTCGGGGGGGGATGGTCAGCCCCAGCATTTT.

The chain is built from TRBV7-2 and TRBJ1-6; TRBD1 might be the D (5 bases). Germline values: CDR1 SGHTA, CDR2 FQGNSA. This CDR3 region has 16 residues. The V end was cut by 5 bases, the J end by 6 bases, with 17 bases between. The CDR3 bases are TGTGCCAGCAGCCTACAAATCAGGGACGGTAATTCACCCCTCCACTTT. Translation gives CASSLQIRDGNSPLHF.

The V and J genes are TRBV19 and TRBJ1-6; no definite D call. The V and J ends lost 4 bases and 14 bases respectively, with 18 bases between them. Germline V gene lookup returns CDR1 LNHDA and CDR2 SQIVND (reference sequence). The CDR3 sequence is 14 residues long. The CDR3 spells CASSTTGGSMALHF. Written as DNA, the CDR3 is TGTGCCAGTAGTACCACCGGTGGCTCGATGGCCCTCCACTTT.

The rearrangement uses TRBV5-4 and TRBJ2-2; D perhaps matches TRBD2 (5 bases). CDR3 length: 16 amino acids. Germline V lookup: CDR1 SGHNT, CDR2 YYREEE (reference sequence). V was pared by 0 bases and J by 3 bases, with 12 bases between. The CDR3 reads CASSLADGLYTGELFF. In nucleotides, the CDR3 is TGTGCCAGCAGCTTGGCCGACGGACTGTACACCGGGGAGCTGTTTTTT.

The V and J genes are TRBV29-1 and TRBJ2-7; 10 nucleotides align to TRBD2. V was clipped by 0 bases and J by 4 bases; unmatched bases: 9. This CDR3 is 16 amino acids long. Looked up from germline, CDR1 is SQVTM and CDR2 is ANQGSEA. The CDR3 sequence: CSVEESRGSGGYEQYF. CDR3 DNA: TGCAGCGTTGAAGAATCCCGGGGTAGCGGGGGGTACGAGCAGTACTTC.

The chain combines TRBV27 with TRBJ1-5, with TRBD1 as a possible D gene (5 bases). Per the germline V gene, CDR1 is MNHEY and CDR2 is SMNVEV (reference sequence). This CDR3 is built from 12 residues. V lost 10 bases to trimming and J lost 5 bases, with 12 bases between them. The CDR3 DNA reads as TGTGCCATCTCAAACAGGTATCAGCCCCAGCATTTT. Protein: CAISNRYQPQHF.

The chain employs TRBV5-8 and TRBJ1-5, with D maybe TRBD1 (6 bases). CDR1 SGHTS and CDR2 YDEGEE come from the germline V gene. Trimming cost V 0 bases and J 6 bases, with 16 bases left between them. CDR3 size: 16 residues. The CDR3 nucleotides are TGTGCCAGCAGCTTGGGCGATACAGGGTCGGGTCAGCCCCAGCATTTT. This codes for CASSLGDTGSGQPQHF.